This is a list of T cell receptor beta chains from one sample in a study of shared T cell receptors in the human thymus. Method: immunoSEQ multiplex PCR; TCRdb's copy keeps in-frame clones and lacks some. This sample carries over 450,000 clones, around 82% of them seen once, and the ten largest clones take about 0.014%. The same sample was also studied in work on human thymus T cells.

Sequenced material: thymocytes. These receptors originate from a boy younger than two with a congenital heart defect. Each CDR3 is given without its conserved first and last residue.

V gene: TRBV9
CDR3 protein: ASSDRGDEQF

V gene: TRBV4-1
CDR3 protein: ASSQETNWVGSQPQH

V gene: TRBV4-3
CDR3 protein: ASSQDALAGERADTQY

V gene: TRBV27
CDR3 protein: ASSGSPLAYSSYEQY

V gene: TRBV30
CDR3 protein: AWSPRGRTWVYEQY

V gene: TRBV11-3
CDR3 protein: ASRPRSGRIYEQY

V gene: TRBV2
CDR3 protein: ASSVGTVGGGYSNQPQH

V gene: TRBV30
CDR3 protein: AWSVLAPWGKNIQY

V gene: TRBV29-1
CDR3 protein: SGSGTSSYNEQF

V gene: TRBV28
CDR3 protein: ASSPMTGGTNEKLF

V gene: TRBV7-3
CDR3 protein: ASSLTGDSSYNEQF

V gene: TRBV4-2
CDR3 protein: ASSQDSPPGYNEQF

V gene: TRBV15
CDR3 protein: ATSRVGGRPGGYT

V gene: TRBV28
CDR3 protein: ASRTPLAAVNNEQF

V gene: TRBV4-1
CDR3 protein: ASSQGTSGYTTDTQY

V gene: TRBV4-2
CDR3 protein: ASSQVSDRSSYEQY

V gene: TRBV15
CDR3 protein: ATSTSGYEQY

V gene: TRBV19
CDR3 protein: ASSIDNRGADTQY

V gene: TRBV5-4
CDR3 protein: ASSLAAYRGETQY

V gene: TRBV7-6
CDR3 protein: ASSLFPSGRADTQY

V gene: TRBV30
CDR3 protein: ASQGGMYEQF

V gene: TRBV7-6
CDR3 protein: ASSFKPFRGYNEQF

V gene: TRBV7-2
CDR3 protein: ASSKASGPQETQY

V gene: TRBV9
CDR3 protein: ASSVVEGAGDTQY

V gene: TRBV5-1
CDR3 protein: ASSLLVGSGRNNEQF

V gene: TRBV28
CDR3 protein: ASSLVGRELF

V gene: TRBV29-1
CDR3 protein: SVLSWEGSSYNEQF

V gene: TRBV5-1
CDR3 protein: ASSLQGMNTEAF

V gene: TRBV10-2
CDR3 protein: ASSEFGQGGNQPQH

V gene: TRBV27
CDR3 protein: ASIAYIWNGYT

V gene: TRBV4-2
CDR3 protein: ASSQGCPPGSEQY

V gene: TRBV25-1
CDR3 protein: ASSEWEGLYNEQF

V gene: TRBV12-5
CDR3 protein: ASGWEATEAF

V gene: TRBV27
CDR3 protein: ASSPFGTRGYEQY

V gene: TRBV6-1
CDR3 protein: ASETGELF

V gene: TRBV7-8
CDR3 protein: ASSLAGVERTDTQY

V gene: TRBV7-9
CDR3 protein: ASSYPPGGNTEAF

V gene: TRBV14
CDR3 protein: ASSQDGSQDSYNEQF

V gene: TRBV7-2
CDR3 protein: ASRGGGGEPSYNEQF

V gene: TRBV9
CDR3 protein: ASTPRGLAGVYNEQF

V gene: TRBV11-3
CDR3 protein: ASSNWTGGTQY

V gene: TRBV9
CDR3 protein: ASSPNGRDTGELF

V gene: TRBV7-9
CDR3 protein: ASSLGGEIIQETQY

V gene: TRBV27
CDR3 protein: ASTPFGTDGRNEQY

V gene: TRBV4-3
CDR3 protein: ASSQKDGGLSQQY

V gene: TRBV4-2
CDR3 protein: ASSPGVAGGDEQF

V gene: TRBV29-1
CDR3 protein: SVEYLADYNEQF

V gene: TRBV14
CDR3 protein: ASSQSSAGEQY

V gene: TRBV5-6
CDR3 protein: ASSRQGYNEQF

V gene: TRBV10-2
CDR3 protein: ASRGRAGADTQY

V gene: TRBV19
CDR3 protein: ASTDTYSGNTIY

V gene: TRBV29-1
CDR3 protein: SEGARDTEAF

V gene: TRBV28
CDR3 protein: ASSLLRTVEAF

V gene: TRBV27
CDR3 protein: ASSYRGEGENEQF

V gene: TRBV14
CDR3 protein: ASSQNGSTDTQY

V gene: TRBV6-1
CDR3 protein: ASSERGQQPQH

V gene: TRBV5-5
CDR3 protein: ASSQGTMDTQY